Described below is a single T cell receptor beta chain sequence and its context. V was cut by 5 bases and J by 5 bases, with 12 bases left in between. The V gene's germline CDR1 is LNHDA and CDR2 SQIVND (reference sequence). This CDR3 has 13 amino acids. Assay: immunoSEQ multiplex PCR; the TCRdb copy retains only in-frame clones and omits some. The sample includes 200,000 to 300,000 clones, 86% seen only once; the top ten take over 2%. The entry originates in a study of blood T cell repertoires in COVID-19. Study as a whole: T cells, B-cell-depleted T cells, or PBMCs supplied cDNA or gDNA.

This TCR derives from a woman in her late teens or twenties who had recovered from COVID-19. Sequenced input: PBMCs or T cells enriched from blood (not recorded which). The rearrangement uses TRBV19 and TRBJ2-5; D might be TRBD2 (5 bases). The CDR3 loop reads CASSEGTEETQYF. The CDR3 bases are TGTGCCAGTAGTGAGGGTACTGAGGAGACCCAGTACTTC.